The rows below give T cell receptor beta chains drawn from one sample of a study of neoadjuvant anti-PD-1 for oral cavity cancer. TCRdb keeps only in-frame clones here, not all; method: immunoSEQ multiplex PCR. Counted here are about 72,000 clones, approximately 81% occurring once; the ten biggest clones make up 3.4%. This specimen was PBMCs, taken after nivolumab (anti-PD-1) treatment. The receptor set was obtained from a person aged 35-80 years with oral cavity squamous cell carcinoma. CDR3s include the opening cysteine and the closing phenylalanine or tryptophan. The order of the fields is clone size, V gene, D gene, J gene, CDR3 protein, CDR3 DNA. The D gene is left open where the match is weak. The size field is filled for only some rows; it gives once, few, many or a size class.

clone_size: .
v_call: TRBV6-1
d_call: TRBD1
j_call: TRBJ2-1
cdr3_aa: CASSGDRGYYNEQFF
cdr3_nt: TGTGCCAGCAGTGGCGACAGGGGTTACTACAATGAGCAGTTCTTC

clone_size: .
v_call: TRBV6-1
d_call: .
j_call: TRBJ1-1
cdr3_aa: CASSGQGNTEAFF
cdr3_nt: TGTGCCAGCAGTGGCCAGGGAAACACTGAAGCTTTCTTT

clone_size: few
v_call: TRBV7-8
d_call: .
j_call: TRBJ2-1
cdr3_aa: CASSLRTSPFF
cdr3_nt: TGTGCCAGCAGCTTACGAACTAGTCCGTTCTTC

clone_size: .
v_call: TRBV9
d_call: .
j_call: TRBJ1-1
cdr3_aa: CASSLTGTTLAEAFF
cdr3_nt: TGTGCCAGCAGCTTAACCGGGACTACCTTGGCTGAAGCTTTCTTT

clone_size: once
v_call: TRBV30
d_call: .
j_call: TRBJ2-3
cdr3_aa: CAWGLGRVTDTQYF
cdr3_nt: TGTGCCTGGGGCCTTGGCCGGGTGACAGATACGCAGTATTTT

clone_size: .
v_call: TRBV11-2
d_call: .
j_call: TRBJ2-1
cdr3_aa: CASSPLGPWGDEQFF
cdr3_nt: TGTGCCAGCAGCCCCCTCGGACCCTGGGGGGATGAGCAGTTCTTC

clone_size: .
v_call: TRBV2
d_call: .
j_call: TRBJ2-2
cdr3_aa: CASSEWAAVNTGELFF
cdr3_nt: TGTGCCAGCAGTGAATGGGCGGCGGTGAACACCGGGGAGCTGTTTTTT

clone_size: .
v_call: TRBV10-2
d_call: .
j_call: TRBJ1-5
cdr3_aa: CASSQELNQPQHF
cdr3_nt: TGCGCCAGCTCGCAGGAACTCAATCAGCCCCAGCATTTT

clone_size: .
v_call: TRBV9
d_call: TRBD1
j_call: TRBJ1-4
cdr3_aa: CASSAAGGANEKLFF
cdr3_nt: TGTGCCAGCAGCGCCGCAGGGGGAGCTAATGAAAAACTGTTTTTT

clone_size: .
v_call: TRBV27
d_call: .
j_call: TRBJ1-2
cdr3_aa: CATHGGRDPANYGYTF
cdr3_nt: TGTGCCACCCATGGAGGGAGGGACCCAGCTAACTATGGCTACACCTTC

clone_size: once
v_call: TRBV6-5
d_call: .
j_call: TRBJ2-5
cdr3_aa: CASRKGRGAQETQYF
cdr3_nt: TGTGCCAGCAGAAAGGGACGAGGGGCCCAAGAGACCCAGTACTTC

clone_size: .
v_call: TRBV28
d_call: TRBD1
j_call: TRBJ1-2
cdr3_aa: CASSSRGQGGEDYGYTF
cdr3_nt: TGTGCCAGCAGCTCCCGGGGACAGGGCGGGGAGGACTATGGCTACACCTTC

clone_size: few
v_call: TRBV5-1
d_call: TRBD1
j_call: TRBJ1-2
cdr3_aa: CASSSTGGDNYGYTF
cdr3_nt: TGCGCCAGCAGCTCGACAGGGGGGGATAACTATGGCTACACCTTC

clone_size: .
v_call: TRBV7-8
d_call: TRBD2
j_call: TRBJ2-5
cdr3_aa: CASSLAGPSGRRRGETQYF
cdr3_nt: TGTGCCAGCAGCTTAGCGGGGCCTAGCGGGAGGCGACGTGGAGAGACCCAGTACTTC

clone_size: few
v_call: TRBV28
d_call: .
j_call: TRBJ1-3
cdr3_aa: CASRRTLSGNTIYF
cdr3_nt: TGTGCCAGCAGACGGACACTCTCTGGAAACACCATATATTTT

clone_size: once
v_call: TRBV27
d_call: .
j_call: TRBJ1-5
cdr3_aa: CASRSATANSNQPQHF
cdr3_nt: TGTGCCAGCAGGAGTGCGACGGCTAATAGCAATCAGCCCCAGCATTTT

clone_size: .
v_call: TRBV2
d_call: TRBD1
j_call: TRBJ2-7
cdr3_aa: CASNLKAGTASYEQYF
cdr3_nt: TGTGCCAGCAACCTTAAGGCCGGGACAGCTTCCTACGAGCAGTACTTC

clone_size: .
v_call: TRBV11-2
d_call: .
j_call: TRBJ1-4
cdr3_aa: CASSLAVENRYGKMFF
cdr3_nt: TGTGCCAGCAGCTTAGCCGTGGAGAATCGTTACGGGAAGATGTTTTTT

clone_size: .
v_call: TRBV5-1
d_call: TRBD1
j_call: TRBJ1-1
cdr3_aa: CASRVDRGNTEAFF
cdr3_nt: TGCGCCAGCAGAGTGGACAGGGGGAACACTGAAGCTTTCTTT

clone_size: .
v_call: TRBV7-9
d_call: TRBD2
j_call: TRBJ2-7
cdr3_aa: CASSSGLAGDYEQYF
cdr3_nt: TGTGCCAGCAGCTCGGGACTAGCGGGAGACTACGAGCAGTACTTC

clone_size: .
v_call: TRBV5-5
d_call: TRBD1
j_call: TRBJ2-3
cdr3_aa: CASSLAGTGIGSTDTQYF
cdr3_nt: TGTGCCAGCAGCTTGGCCGGGACAGGGATCGGTAGCACAGATACGCAGTATTTT

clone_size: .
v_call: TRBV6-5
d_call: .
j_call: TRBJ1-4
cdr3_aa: CASSYAPNEKLFF
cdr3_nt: TGTGCCAGCAGTTACGCGCCTAATGAAAAACTGTTTTTT

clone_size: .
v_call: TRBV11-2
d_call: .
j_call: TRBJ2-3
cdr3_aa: CASIQGRFTDTQYF
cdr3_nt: TGTGCCAGCATCCAAGGGCGGTTCACAGATACGCAGTATTTT

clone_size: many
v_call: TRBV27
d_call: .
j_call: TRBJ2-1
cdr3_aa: CASSLLGELLFF
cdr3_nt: TGTGCCAGCAGTTTACTAGGGGAGTTATTATTCTTC

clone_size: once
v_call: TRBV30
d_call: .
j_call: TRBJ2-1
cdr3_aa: CAWTPNSDEQFF
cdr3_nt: TGTGCCTGGACTCCTAATAGCGATGAGCAGTTCTTC

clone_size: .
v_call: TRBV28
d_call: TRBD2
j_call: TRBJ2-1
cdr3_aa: CASSQSGGRGYNEQFF
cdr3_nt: TGTGCCAGCAGCCAATCGGGAGGGAGAGGGTACAATGAGCAGTTCTTC

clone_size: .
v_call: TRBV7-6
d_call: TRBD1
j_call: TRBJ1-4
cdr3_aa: CASSTNRGNNEKLFF
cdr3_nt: TGTGCCAGCAGCACGAACAGGGGCAATAATGAAAAACTGTTTTTT

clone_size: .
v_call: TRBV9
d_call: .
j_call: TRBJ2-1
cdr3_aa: CASSGSSYNEQFF
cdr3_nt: TGTGCCAGCAGCGGGAGCTCCTACAATGAGCAGTTCTTC

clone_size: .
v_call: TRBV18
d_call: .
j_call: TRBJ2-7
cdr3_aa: CASSPSPSVHEQYF
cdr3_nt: TGTGCCAGCTCACCATCTCCTAGCGTCCACGAGCAGTACTTC

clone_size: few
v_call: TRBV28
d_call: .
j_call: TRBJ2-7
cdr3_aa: CASRGGSYEQYF
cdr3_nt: TGTGCCAGCAGAGGGGGCTCCTACGAGCAGTACTTC

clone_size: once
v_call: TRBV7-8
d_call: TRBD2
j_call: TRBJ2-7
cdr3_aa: CASSAGTSGGRYEQYF
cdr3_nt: TGTGCCAGCAGCGCCGGGACTAGCGGAGGGAGATACGAGCAGTACTTC

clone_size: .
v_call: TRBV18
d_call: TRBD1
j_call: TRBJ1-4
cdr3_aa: CASSWTGGSEKLFF
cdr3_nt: TGTGCCAGCTCATGGACAGGTGGCAGCGAAAAACTGTTTTTT

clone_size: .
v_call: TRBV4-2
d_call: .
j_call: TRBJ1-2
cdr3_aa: CASTQVSEKGRSGYTF
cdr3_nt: TGTGCCAGCACCCAAGTGTCCGAGAAAGGGCGAAGTGGCTACACCTTC

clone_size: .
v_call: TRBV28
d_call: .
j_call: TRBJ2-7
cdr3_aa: CASSLTTLTYEQYF
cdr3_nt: TGTGCCAGCAGTTTGACTACCCTAACCTACGAGCAGTACTTC

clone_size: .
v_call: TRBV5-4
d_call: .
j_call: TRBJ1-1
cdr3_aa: CASSEQGNTEAFF
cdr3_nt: TGTGCCAGCAGCGAACAGGGGAACACTGAAGCTTTCTTT

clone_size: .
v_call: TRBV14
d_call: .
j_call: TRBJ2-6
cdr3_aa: CASSPEPPGANVLTF
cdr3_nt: TGTGCCAGCAGCCCAGAACCACCCGGGGCCAACGTCCTGACTTTC

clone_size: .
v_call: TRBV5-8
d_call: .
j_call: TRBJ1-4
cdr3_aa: CASSLRGENNEKLFF
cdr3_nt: TGTGCCAGCAGCTTGCGGGGAGAGAATAATGAAAAACTGTTTTTT

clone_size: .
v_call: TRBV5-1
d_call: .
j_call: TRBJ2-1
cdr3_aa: CASSLGGGSYNEQFF
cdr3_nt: TGCGCCAGCAGCTTAGGTGGAGGGTCTTACAATGAGCAGTTCTTC

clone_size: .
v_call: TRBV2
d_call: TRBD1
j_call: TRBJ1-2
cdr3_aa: CASSADRAFYGYTF
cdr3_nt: TGTGCCAGCAGTGCGGACAGGGCGTTCTATGGCTACACCTTC

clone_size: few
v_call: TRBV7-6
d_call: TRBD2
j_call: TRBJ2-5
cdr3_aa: CASSLGGRAAETQYF
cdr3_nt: TGTGCCAGCAGCTTAGGCGGGAGGGCCGCGGAGACCCAGTACTTC

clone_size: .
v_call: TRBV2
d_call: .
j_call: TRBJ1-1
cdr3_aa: CASSGGILDTEAFF
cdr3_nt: TGTGCCAGCAGTGGGGGAATTCTTGACACTGAAGCTTTCTTT

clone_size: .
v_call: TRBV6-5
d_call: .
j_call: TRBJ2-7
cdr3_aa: CASSSTGNSYEQYF
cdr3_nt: TGTGCCAGCAGTTCGACTGGGAACTCCTACGAGCAGTACTTC

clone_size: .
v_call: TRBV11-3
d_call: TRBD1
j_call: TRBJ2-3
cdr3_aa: CASSLNRGPGTDTQYF
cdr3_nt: TGTGCCAGCAGCTTAAACAGGGGGCCGGGCACAGATACGCAGTATTTT

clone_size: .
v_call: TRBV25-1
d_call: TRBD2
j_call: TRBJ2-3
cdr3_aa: CASSERGSSGRARDTQYF
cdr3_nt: TGTGCCAGCAGTGAACGAGGGTCTAGCGGGAGGGCCAGGGATACGCAGTATTTT

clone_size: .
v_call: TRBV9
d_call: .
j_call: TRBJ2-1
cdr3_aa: CASSVVPAGSYNEQFF
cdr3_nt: TGTGCCAGCAGCGTAGTGCCAGCGGGTTCCTACAATGAGCAGTTCTTC

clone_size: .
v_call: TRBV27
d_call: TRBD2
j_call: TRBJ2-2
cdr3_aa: CASSLRPPGTSVNTGELFF
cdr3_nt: TGTGCCAGCAGTTTAAGGCCCCCCGGGACTAGCGTAAACACCGGGGAGCTGTTTTTT

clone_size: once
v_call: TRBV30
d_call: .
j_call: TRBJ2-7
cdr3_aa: CAGRVGQAREQYF
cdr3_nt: TGTGCCGGTAGGGTTGGGCAGGCTCGCGAGCAGTACTTC

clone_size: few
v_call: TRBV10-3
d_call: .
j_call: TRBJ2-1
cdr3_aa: CAISESQGNYNEQFF
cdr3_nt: TGTGCCATCAGTGAGTCTCAGGGAAACTACAATGAGCAGTTCTTC

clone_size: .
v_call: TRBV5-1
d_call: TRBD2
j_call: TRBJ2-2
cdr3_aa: CASSSGLAGGLNTGELFF
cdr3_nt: TGCGCCAGCAGCTCGGGACTAGCGGGAGGGCTGAACACCGGGGAGCTGTTTTTT

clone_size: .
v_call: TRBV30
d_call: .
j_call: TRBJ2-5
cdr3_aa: CAWSVQRRETQYF
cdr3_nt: TGTGCCTGGAGTGTGCAGAGGAGGGAGACCCAGTACTTC

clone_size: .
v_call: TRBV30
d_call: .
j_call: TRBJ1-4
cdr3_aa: CAWSRLGEKLFF
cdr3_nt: TGTGCCTGGAGTCGTCTGGGTGAAAAACTGTTTTTT

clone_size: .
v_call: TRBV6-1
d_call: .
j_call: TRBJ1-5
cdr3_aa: CASSVTSDQPQHF
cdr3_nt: TGTGCCAGCAGTGTAACAAGTGATCAGCCCCAGCATTTT

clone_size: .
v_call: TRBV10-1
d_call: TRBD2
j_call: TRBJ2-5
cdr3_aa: CASSGSGTSGKGQETQYF
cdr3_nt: TGCGCCAGCAGTGGCTCCGGGACTAGCGGGAAGGGACAAGAGACCCAGTACTTC

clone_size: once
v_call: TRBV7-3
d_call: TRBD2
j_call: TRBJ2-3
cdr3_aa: CASSASQREAFLGTQYF
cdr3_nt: TGTGCCAGCAGCGCTTCTCAGCGGGAGGCGTTTTTGGGTACGCAGTATTTT